Below, one T cell receptor (beta chain) is given with its context. Germline V CDR1 and CDR2: SGHTA, FQGNSA. The CDR3 is made up of 14 amino acids. V lost 6 bases and J lost 5, with 11 bases in between. This sample was taken from a study of blood T cell repertoires in COVID-19. Produced via immunoSEQ multiplex PCR; TCRdb's table is partial and in-frame only. The table has roughly 230,000 clones, 65% to 90% seen once. The clonotype originates from a man over 45 with COVID-19, enrolled during active disease. What was sequenced was peripheral blood. V is TRBV7-2 and J is TRBJ1-6; perhaps TRBD1 as D (5 bases). The chain's CDR3 is CASRAGLNNSPLHF. The CDR3 coding sequence is TGTGCCAGCAGGGCGGGACTGAATAATTCACCCCTCCACTTT.